This T cell receptor beta chain was observed in a study of post-analysis software for immune sequencing data. TCR beta cDNA libraries included unique molecular identifiers. T cells numbering about 0.85 to 10 million yielded cDNA molecules that totaled about 500,000. TCRdb ran MiXCR on the PCR reads and lists one entry per CDR3 protein. The sample shows about 540,000 distinct CDR3 sequences, around a third of them seen only once. The CDR3 has 17 residues. Between the trimmed V and J ends, which lost 5 bases and 0 bases, there was a span of 18 bases. This clonotype was picked up a small number of times. The antigen is unknown. Study-wide results and caveats: Among multiple sclerosis patients, normalized Chao1 diversity was significantly below that of controls. Controls had lower frequencies than patients of four or five TRBV segments, which included TRBV5-6, TRBV5-1 and TRBV20-1.

The TCR originated in a girl aged 2-17 years with multiple sclerosis. The sample taken for sequencing was blood. The V gene is TRBV12-3 or TRBV12-4, the J gene TRBJ2-3; tentatively, D is TRBD2 (6 bases). CDR3 residues: CASSGGRGTSSTDTQYF. The CDR3 DNA is TGTGCCAGCAGTGGCGGTCGGGGGACCTCTAGCACAGATACGCAGTATTTT.